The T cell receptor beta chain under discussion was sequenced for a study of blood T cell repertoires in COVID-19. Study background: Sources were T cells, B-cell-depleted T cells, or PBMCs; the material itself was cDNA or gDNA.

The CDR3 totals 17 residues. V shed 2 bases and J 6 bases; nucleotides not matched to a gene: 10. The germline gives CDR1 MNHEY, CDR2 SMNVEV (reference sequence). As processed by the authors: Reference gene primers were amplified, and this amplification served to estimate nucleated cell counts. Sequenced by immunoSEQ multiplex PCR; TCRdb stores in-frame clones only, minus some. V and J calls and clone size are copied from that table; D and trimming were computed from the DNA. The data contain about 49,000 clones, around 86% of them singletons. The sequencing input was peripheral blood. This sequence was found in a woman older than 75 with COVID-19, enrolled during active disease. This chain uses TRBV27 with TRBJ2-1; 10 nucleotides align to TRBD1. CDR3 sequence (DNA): TGTGCCAGCAGTTTAGCGGGAGCCGGGACAGGGGTCAATGAGCAGTTCTTC. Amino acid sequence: CASSLAGAGTGVNEQFF.